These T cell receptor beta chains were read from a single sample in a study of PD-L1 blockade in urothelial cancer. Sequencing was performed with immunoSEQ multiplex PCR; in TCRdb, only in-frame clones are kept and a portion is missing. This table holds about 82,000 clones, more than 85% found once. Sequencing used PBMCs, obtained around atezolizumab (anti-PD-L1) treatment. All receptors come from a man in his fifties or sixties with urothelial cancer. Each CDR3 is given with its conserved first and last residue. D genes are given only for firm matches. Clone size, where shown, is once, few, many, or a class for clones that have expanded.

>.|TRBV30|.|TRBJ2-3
CAWSVLRSDTQYF
TGTGCCTGGAGTGTTCTAAGATCGGATACGCAGTATTTT
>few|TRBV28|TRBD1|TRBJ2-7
CASSPPGTAEQYF
TGTGCCAGCAGTCCCCCCGGGACAGCCGAGCAGTACTTC
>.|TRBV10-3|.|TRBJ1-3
CAISESRQDSGNTIYF
TGTGCCATCAGTGAGTCCAGACAGGACTCTGGAAACACCATATATTTT
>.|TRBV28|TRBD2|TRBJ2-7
CASSTHLAGVGEQYF
TGTGCCAGCAGTACCCACCTAGCGGGAGTTGGCGAGCAGTACTTC
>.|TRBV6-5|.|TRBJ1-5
CASSTRGHGQPQHF
TGTGCCAGCAGCACGCGGGGGCACGGTCAGCCCCAGCATTTT
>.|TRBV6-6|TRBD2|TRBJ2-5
CASRSLAGGLGETQYF
TGTGCCAGCCGGTCTCTAGCGGGAGGGCTAGGAGAGACCCAGTACTTC
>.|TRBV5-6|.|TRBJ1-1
CASSLAGRRRNTEAFF
TGTGCCAGCAGCTTGGCTGGCCGGAGAAGGAACACTGAAGCTTTCTTT
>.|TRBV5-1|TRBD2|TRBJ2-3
CASSLQGLEREGQITDTQYF
TGCGCCAGCAGCTTGCAGGGTTTGGAGCGGGAGGGACAAATCACAGATACGCAGTATTTT
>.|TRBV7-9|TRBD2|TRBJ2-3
CASSPGLARPTDTQYF
TGTGCCAGCAGCCCGGGACTAGCGAGGCCCACAGATACGCAGTATTTT
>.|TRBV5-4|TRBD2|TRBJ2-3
CASSSSGGVSTDTQYF
TGTGCCAGCAGCTCCAGCGGGGGGGTAAGCACAGATACGCAGTATTTT
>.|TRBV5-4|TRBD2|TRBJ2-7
CASSAGLAGRYEQYF
TGTGCCAGCAGCGCCGGACTAGCGGGGCGCTACGAGCAGTACTTC
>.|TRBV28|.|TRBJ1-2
CASSSPGGYTF
TGTGCCAGCAGTTCCCCAGGAGGCTACACCTTC
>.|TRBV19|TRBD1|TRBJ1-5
CASSTRTGVDPQHF
TGTGCCAGTAGTACCAGGACAGGGGTCGATCCCCAGCATTTT
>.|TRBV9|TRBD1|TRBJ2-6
CASSSDRVSGANVLTF
TGTGCCAGCAGCTCCGACAGGGTTTCGGGGGCCAACGTCCTGACTTTC
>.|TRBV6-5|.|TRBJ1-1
CASSTELNTEAFF
TGTGCCAGCAGTACCGAGTTGAACACTGAAGCTTTCTTT
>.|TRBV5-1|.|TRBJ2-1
CATFAPDEQFF
TGCGCCACTTTCGCACCGGATGAGCAGTTCTTC
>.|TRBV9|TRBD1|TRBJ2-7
CASSSSGTAPYEQYF
TGTGCCAGCAGCTCCTCCGGGACAGCCCCCTACGAGCAGTACTTC